These 21 T cell receptor beta chains came from one sample sequenced in a study of blood T cell repertoires in COVID-19. The protocol was immunoSEQ multiplex PCR, while the TCRdb copy is restricted to in-frame clones and leaves out a portion. This table holds about 31,000 clones, about nine tenths found once. The sample was peripheral blood. These receptors all stem from a man aged 65 to 79 with active or convalescent COVID-19.

The gene calls are TRBV7-9 and TRBJ2-5; 10 bases line up with TRBD2. CDR1 SEHNR and CDR2 FQNEAQ come from the germline V gene (reference sequence). V lost 5 bases, J lost 5 bases, and 5 bases stayed unmatched. The CDR3 has 14 amino acids. DNA of the CDR3: TGTGCCAGCAGCCCTGGACTAGCGGTGGAGACCCAGTACTTC. Translated, it gives CASSPGLAVETQYF.

The rearrangement joins TRBV28 to TRBJ2-5, with 13 bases fitting TRBD2. Germline V CDR1 and CDR2: MDHEN, SYDVKM. With V trimmed by 7 bases and J by 3 bases, 5 bases remained unmatched. The CDR3 length is 15 residues. CDR3 loop: CASTRGTSGEETQYF. In nucleotides, the CDR3 is TGTGCCAGCACAAGGGGGACTAGCGGGGAAGAGACCCAGTACTTC.

In this sample, this clone turned up once. This rearrangement joins TRBV29-1 to TRBJ1-2; TRBD1 matches 10 bases. CDR1 is SQVTM and CDR2 is ANQGSEA in the germline V gene. The trim removed 0 bases at V and 6 bases at J, leaving 7 bases unmatched. The CDR3 has 15 amino acids. The CDR3 loop is CSVEDRGQGIDGYTF. The CDR3 DNA is TGCAGCGTTGAAGATAGGGGACAGGGGATCGATGGCTACACCTTC.

This chain connects TRBV19 to TRBJ1-5; D may be TRBD1 (5 bases). Trimming left V 8 bases short and J 3 bases short, with 14 bases between. CDR1 and CDR2 from the germline V gene are LNHDA and SQIVND (reference sequence). This CDR3 comprises 14 residues. CDR3 protein: CASSPWGNNQPQHF. The CDR3 DNA sequence: TGTGCCAGTTCCCCTTGGGGCAACAATCAGCCCCAGCATTTT. The full variable domain, rest sourced from reference TRBV19 and TRBJ1-5, is DGGITQSPKYLFRKEGQNVTLSCEQNLNHDAMYWYRQDPGQGLRLIYYSQIVNDFQKGDIAEGYSVSREKKESFPLTVTSAQKNPTAFYLCASSPWGNNQPQHFGDGTRLSIL.

The gene calls are TRBV2 and TRBJ1-4; 8 nucleotides align to TRBD1. The CDR3 spans 13 residues. The germline gives CDR1 SNHLY, CDR2 FYNNEI. V lost 3 bases and J lost 8; bases outside the gene matches: 2. The CDR3 spells CASSEQGAEKLFF. The CDR3 DNA is TGTGCCAGCAGTGAGCAGGGGGCCGAAAAACTGTTTTTT.

The chain uses TRBV12-3 or TRBV12-4 and TRBJ2-2; D is perhaps TRBD1 (6 bases). The CDR3 runs 13 residues. V was cut by 6 bases and J by 7 bases, with 12 bases left in between. The CDR3 bases are TGTGCCAGCAGGACCCAGGGGATCGGGGAGCTGTTTTTT. Its translation: CASRTQGIGELFF.

The gene calls are TRBV6-2 or TRBV6-3 and TRBJ2-5, with 12 bases aligning to TRBD2. Germline lookup yields CDR1 MNHEY and CDR2 SVGEGT. The CDR3 consists of 16 residues. The V gene end was trimmed by 8 bases and the J gene end by 6 bases; junction bases not matched to a gene: 13. CDR3 amino acids: CASGLWASGGAQTQYF. The CDR3 nucleotides are TGTGCCAGCGGCCTGTGGGCTAGCGGGGGGGCTCAGACCCAGTACTTC.

The V call is TRBV2, the J call TRBJ1-2; 10 bases map to TRBD1. The CDR3 extends over 15 amino acids. From germline, CDR1 is SNHLY and CDR2 FYNNEI. V lost 7 bases, J lost 5 bases, and 10 bases stayed unmatched. The CDR3 spells CASKGGQGRGYGYTF. The CDR3 DNA is TGTGCCAGCAAGGGGGGACAGGGGAGAGGGTATGGCTACACCTTC.

This clone has a single count. This chain uses TRBV5-6 with TRBJ1-6, with D perhaps TRBD1 (5 bases). This CDR3 is 15 amino acids long. Germline values: CDR1 SGHDT, CDR2 YYEEEE. Trimming removed 3 bases from V and 8 bases from J, with 15 bases in between. Here the CDR3 DNA reads TGTGCCAGCAGCTCACAGGTATTCGAGGATTCACCCCTCCACTTT. It encodes CASSSQVFEDSPLHF.

The V and J genes are TRBV2 and TRBJ2-7; D not certain. Trimming pared 3 bases from V and 2 bases from J, leaving 14 bases between. The CDR3 is 15 residues long. Germline V gene data show CDR1 as SNHLY and CDR2 as FYNNEI. CDR3 nucleotides: TGTGCCAGCAGTGAGGGTTCGTACAGTCCCTACGAGCAGTACTTC. It encodes CASSEGSYSPYEQYF.

The CDR3 DNA follows: TGCGCCAGCAGCTTGTTACCGGGACTAGCGGGAGGCTCGAACACCGGGGAGCTGTTTTTT. Translated: CASSLLPGLAGGSNTGELFF. The chain uses TRBV5-1 and TRBJ2-2; the match to TRBD2 covers 15 bases. This CDR3 has 20 amino acids. CDR1 is SGHRS and CDR2 is YFSETQ in the germline V gene. The junction had 7 bases not matched to a gene; V was cut back by 1 base and J by 0 bases. Based on the CDR3 plus reference TRBV5-1 and TRBJ2-2, the full variable domain is KAGVTQTPRYLIKTRGQQVTLSCSPISGHRSVSWYQQTPGQGLQFLFEYFSETQRNKGNFPGRFSGRQFSNSRSEMNVSTLELGDSALYLCASSLLPGLAGGSNTGELFFGEGSRLTVL.

The rearrangement links TRBV5-6 to TRBJ1-5; no clear D. Germline CDR1 is SGHDT and CDR2 is YYEEEE. The CDR3 runs to 16 residues. V lost 0 bases and J 0 bases, leaving 10 bases between the germline ends. The DNA for the CDR3 is TGTGCCAGCAGCTTGGGGGCAGGCGCTAGCAATCAGCCCCAGCATTTT. Its protein is CASSLGAGASNQPQHF.

The rearrangement uses TRBV4-1 and TRBJ2-5; D might be TRBD2 (5 bases). The V gene lost 0 bases and the J gene lost 1 base, with 12 bases spanning the gap. Per the germline V gene, CDR1 is MGHRA and CDR2 is YSYEKL. This CDR3 region has 16 residues. Here the CDR3 reads CASSQEALAPQETQYF. CDR3 nucleotide sequence: TGCGCCAGCAGCCAAGAAGCTTTAGCGCCCCAAGAGACCCAGTACTTC.

V usage is TRBV2 and J usage is TRBJ1-1; 10 bases are shared with TRBD1. Looked up from germline, CDR1 is SNHLY and CDR2 is FYNNEI. The CDR3 spans 14 residues. The V and J ends lost 3 bases and 4 bases, in that order; junction bases with no gene match: 2. CDR3 nucleotide sequence: TGTGCCAGCAGTGAGAGGACAGGGGGCACTGAAGCTTTCTTT. Translation: CASSERTGGTEAFF.

The chain uses TRBV15 and TRBJ2-1; maybe TRBD2 (5 bases). CDR1 and CDR2 from the germline V gene are LNHNV and YYDKDF (reference sequence). The CDR3 runs to 16 residues. V was cut by 3 bases and J by 6 bases, with 18 bases left in between. CDR3 bases: TGTGCCACCAGCAGGGACCAGGCCGGGGTTGGCAATGAGCAGTTCTTC. Residues: CATSRDQAGVGNEQFF. Full variable domain (missing parts from reference TRBV15 and TRBJ2-1): DAMVIQNPRYQVTQFGKPVTLSCSQTLNHNVMYWYQQKSSQAPKLLFHYYDKDFNNEADTPDNFQSRRPNTSFCFLDIRSPGLGDTAMYLCATSRDQAGVGNEQFFGPGTRLTVL.

The rearrangement uses TRBV6-5 and TRBJ2-5, with D perhaps matching TRBD2 (5 bases). This CDR3 is 12 amino acids long. The germline V gene encodes CDR1 MNHEY and CDR2 SVGAGI. V lost 11 bases and J 5 bases, leaving 15 bases between the germline ends. The CDR3 loop is CAVTGFGETQYF. CDR3 in DNA: TGTGCCGTGACGGGGTTTGGGGAGACCCAGTACTTC.

V is TRBV9 and J is TRBJ2-1; 8 bases fit TRBD2. Germline CDR1 is SGDLS and CDR2 is YYNGEE. Germline trimming cut 2 bases from V and 0 bases from J; bases unmatched to any gene: 7. The CDR3 consists of 17 residues. CDR3 bases: TGTGCCAGCAGCGTCGAAGCGGGGGTCCGCTCCTACAATGAGCAGTTCTTC. Encoded protein: CASSVEAGVRSYNEQFF.

This chain uses TRBV18 with TRBJ2-1; 9 bases are a match to TRBD2. V shed 2 bases and J 3 bases; nucleotides not matched to a gene: 8. Germline CDR1 reads KGHSH; CDR2 reads LQKENI. This CDR3 comprises 17 residues. The CDR3 bases are TGTGCCAGCTCACCAAAAAACTTAGCGGGGGACTACAATGAGCAGTTCTTC. Its protein is CASSPKNLAGDYNEQFF.

The J gene is TRBJ1-6, the V gene TRBV19, with D maybe TRBD1 (6 bases). The CDR3 consists of 14 residues. Trimming took off 6 bases at V and 8 bases at J, with 14 bases between the two ends. Germline assignment: CDR1 LNHDA and CDR2 SQIVND (reference sequence). CDR3 bases: TGTGCCAGTAGGACGGACAGTAGTTATTCACCCCTCCACTTT. Protein: CASRTDSSYSPLHF.

The CDR3 coding sequence is TGTGCCAGTAGTATCGGGGGGAATCAGCCCCAGCATTTT. Translating gives CASSIGGNQPQHF. The chain couples TRBV19 to TRBJ1-5; D may be TRBD1 (5 bases). V was pared by 3 bases and J by 4 bases, with 7 bases between. Germline V gene lookup returns CDR1 LNHDA and CDR2 SQIVND (reference sequence). There are 13 residues in the CDR3.

V usage is TRBV24-1 and J usage is TRBJ1-3; the D is unclear. The length of the CDR3 is 15 residues. From germline, CDR1 is KGHDR and CDR2 SFDVKD. The V and J ends lost 3 bases and 0 bases respectively, with 8 bases between them. The CDR3 coding sequence is TGTGCCACCAGTGATCAGACACGCTCTGGAAACACCATATATTTT. Amino acid sequence: CATSDQTRSGNTIYF.